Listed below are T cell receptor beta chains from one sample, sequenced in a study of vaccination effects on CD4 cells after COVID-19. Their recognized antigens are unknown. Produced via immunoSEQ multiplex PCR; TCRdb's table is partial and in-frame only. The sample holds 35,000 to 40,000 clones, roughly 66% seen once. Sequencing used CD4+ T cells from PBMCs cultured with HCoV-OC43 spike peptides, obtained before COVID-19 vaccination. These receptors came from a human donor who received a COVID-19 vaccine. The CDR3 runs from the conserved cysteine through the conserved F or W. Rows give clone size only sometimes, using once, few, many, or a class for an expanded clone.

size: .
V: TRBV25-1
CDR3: CASRTPSNTQYF

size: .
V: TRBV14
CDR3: CASSRWRDRGQVSQETQYF

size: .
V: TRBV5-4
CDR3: CASSFWGWGETQYF

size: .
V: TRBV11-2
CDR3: CASSLAGTDTQYF

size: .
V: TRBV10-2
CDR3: CASSRDGANEQYF

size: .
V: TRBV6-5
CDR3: CATMGDLFSTF

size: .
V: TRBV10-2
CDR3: CASSWGSTEAFF

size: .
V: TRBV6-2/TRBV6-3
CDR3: CASSWTSGTDTQYF

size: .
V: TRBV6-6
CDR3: CASRLDLTGLKETQYF

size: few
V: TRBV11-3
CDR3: CASSFKHRGAVF

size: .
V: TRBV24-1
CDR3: CATSLSGELFF

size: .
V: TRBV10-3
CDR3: CAISSSGTLLSGANVLTF

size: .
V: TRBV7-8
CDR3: CASSLQSQTNTGELFF

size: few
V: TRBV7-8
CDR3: CASSLLGVSAPLHF

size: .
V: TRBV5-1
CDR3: CASSDDRGFTTGELFF

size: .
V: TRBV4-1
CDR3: CASSQERGPPSTDTQYF

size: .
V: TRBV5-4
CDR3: CASSLLLAGDYEQYF

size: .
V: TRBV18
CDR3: CASSPRPGGSSYNSPLHF

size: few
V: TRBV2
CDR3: CASSGPKPPYQPQHF

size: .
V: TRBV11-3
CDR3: CASSLAGGPSDTQYF

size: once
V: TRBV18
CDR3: CASSPGGDQPQHF

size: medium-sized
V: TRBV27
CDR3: CASSVTSGGTQETQYF

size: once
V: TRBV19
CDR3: CASSRSLAGLSTDTQYF

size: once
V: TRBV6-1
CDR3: CASSDLGLNEKLFF

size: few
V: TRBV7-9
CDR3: CASSFAAGAMNTEAFF

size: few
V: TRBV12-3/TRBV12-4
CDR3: CASSRQDYNEQFF

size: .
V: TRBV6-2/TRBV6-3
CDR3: CASSQGLANTQYF

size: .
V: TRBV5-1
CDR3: CASSSQGAVDYGYTF

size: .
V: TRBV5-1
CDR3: CASSLGGDSNQPQHF

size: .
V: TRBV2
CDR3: CASRPGTGGYEQYF

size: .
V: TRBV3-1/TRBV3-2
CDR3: CASSPPSGMGADTQYF

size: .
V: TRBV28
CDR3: CASSAQSNTEAFF

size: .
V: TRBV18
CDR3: CASSPMASPLEQYF

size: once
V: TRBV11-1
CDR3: CASSEQGARPLTQYF

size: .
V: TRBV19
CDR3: CASSIGGSGSYNEQFF

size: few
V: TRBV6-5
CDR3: CASSTAQGTLSAFF

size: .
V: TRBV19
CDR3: CASSIGLAGGSGANVLTF

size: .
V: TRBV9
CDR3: CASIAGTGGFGYTF

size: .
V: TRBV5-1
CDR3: CASSLPSGRGRETQYF

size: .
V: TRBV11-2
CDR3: CASSPFTSYEQYF

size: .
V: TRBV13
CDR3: CASNRGPGANVLTF

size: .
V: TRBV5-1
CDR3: CASSSGQNNQPQHF

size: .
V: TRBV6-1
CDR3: CASSETSNTGELFF

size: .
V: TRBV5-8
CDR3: CASSLNQPQHF

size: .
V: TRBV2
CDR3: CASIKEFTDTQYF